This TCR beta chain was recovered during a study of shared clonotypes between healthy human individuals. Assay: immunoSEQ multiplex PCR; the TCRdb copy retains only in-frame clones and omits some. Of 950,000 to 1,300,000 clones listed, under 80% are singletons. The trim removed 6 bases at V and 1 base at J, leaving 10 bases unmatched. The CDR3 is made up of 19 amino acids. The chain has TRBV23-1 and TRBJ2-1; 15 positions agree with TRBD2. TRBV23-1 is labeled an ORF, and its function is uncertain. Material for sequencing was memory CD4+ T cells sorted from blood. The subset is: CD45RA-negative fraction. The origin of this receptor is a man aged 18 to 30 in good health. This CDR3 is CASSTPGLAGGPSYNEQFF. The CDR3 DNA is TGCGCCAGCAGCACCCCAGGACTAGCGGGAGGGCCGTCCTACAATGAGCAGTTCTTC.